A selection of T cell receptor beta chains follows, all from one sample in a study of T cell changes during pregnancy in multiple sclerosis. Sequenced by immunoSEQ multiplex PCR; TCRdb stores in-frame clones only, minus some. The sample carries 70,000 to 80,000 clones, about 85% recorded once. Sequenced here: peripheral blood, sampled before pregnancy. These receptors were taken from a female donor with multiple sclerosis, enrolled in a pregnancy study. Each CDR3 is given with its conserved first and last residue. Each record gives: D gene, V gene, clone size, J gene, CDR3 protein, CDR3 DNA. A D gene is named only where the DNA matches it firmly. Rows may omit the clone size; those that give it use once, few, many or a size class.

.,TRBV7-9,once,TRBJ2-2,CASSKLGDTGELFF,TGTGCCAGCAGCAAGTTAGGGGACACCGGGGAGCTGTTTTTT
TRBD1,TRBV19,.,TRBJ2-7,CASRVQGASYEQYF,TGTGCCAGTAGGGTACAGGGGGCCTCCTACGAGCAGTACTTC
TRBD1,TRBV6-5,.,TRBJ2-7,CASSYERQGPYEQYF,TGTGCCAGCAGTTACGAGCGACAGGGGCCGTACGAGCAGTACTTC
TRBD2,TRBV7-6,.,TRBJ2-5,CASSLGLAGFQETQYF,TGTGCCAGCAGCCTAGGGCTAGCGGGTTTCCAAGAGACCCAGTACTTC
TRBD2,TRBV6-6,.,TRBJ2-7,CASTVRLAESYEQYF,TGTGCCAGCACCGTCAGGCTAGCGGAATCCTACGAGCAGTACTTC
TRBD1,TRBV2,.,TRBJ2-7,CATLSGTGGYEQYF,TGTGCCACCCTGTCCGGGACAGGGGGCTACGAGCAGTACTTC
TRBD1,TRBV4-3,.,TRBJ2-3,CASSRGSGGDADTQYF,TGCGCCAGCAGCCGAGGATCAGGGGGCGATGCAGATACGCAGTATTTT
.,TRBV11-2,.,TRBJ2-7,CASSPIRRKRESTYEQYF,TGTGCCAGCAGCCCTATTAGGAGGAAAAGGGAGAGCACCTACGAGCAGTACTTC
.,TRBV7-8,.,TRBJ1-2,CASSSQGVRYGYTF,TGTGCCAGCAGCTCCCAAGGGGTCCGGTATGGCTACACCTTC
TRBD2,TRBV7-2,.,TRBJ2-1,CASSLSGGAQNEQFF,TGTGCCAGCAGCTTGAGCGGGGGGGCTCAGAATGAGCAGTTCTTC
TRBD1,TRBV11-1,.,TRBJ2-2,CASSRGQDTGELFF,TGTGCCAGCAGCAGAGGACAGGACACCGGGGAGCTGTTTTTT
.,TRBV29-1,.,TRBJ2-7,CSVESGAEGSYEQYF,TGCAGCGTTGAATCGGGAGCGGAAGGCTCCTACGAGCAGTACTTC
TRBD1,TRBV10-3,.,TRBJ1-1,CAISTGAADVWGNTEAFF,TGTGCCATCAGCACAGGGGCCGCCGACGTTTGGGGGAACACTGAAGCTTTCTTT
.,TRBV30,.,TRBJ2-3,CAWGETGSWADTQYF,TGTGCCTGGGGCGAAACAGGGAGTTGGGCAGATACGCAGTATTTT
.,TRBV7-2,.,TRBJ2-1,CASSLRQGLTYNEQFF,TGTGCCAGCAGCTTAAGGCAGGGGTTGACCTACAATGAGCAGTTCTTC
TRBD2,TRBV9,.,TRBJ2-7,CASSVGGLANEQYF,TGTGCCAGCAGCGTAGGGGGACTAGCCAACGAGCAGTACTTC
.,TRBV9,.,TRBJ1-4,CASSVVGGDEKLFF,TGTGCCAGCAGCGTAGTGGGAGGGGATGAAAAACTGTTTTTT
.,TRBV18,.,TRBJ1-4,CASSPDSGFGKLFF,TGTGCCAGCTCACCAGATTCCGGGTTTGGGAAACTGTTTTTT
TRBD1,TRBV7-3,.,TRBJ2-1,CASSLTSSQGTGPDEQFF,TGTGCCAGCAGCTTAACCTCGAGCCAGGGGACAGGGCCCGATGAGCAGTTCTTC
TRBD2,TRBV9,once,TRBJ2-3,CASSVGGGGTGTQYF,TGTGCCAGCAGCGTGGGCGGGGGGGGCACAGGGACGCAGTATTTT
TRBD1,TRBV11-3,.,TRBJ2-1,CASSPPGDSNEQFF,TGTGCCAGCAGCCCCCCCGGGGACAGCAATGAGCAGTTCTTC
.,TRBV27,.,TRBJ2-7,CASSTLGGYEQYF,TGTGCCAGCAGTACACTAGGGGGCTACGAGCAGTACTTC
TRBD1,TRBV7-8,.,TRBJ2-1,CASSAGTGFDEQFF,TGTGCCAGCAGCGCCGGGACAGGGTTTGATGAGCAGTTCTTC
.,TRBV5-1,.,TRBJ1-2,CASSPDSASGGYTF,TGCGCCAGCAGCCCGGACAGCGCCTCGGGCGGCTACACCTTC
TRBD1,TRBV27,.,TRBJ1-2,CASQHRGAHGYTF,TGTGCCAGCCAACACAGGGGAGCCCATGGCTACACCTTC
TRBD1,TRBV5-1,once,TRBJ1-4,CASRTNRGRDEKLFF,TGCGCCAGCAGAACAAACAGGGGTAGGGATGAAAAACTGTTTTTT
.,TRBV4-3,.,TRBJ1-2,CASSQERDILGYTF,TGCGCCAGCAGCCAAGAACGGGACATACTTGGCTACACCTTC
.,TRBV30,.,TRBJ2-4,CAWSVLSGGVGIQYF,TGTGCCTGGAGTGTGCTTTCGGGGGGCGTCGGCATTCAGTACTTC
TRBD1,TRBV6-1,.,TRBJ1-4,CASSDNRGLKEKLFF,TGTGCCAGCAGTGATAACAGGGGTCTGAAAGAAAAACTGTTTTTT
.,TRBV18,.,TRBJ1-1,CASSSVLHSSAEAFF,TGTGCCAGCTCATCGGTTCTTCATTCGTCGGCTGAAGCTTTCTTT
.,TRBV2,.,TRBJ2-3,CASKEGSRGTDTQYF,TGTGCCAGCAAGGAAGGGAGTAGGGGGACAGATACGCAGTATTTT
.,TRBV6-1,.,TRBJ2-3,CASFREATDTQYF,TGTGCCAGTTTCAGGGAGGCCACAGATACGCAGTATTTT
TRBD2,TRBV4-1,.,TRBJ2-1,CASSQELAGPYNEQFF,TGCGCCAGCAGCCAGGAACTAGCGGGACCCTACAATGAGCAGTTCTTC
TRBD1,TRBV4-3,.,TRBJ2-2,CASSLQGQENTGELFF,TGCGCCAGCAGCCTCCAGGGACAGGAAAACACCGGGGAGCTGTTTTTT
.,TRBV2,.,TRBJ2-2,CASKQGVTGELFF,TGTGCCAGCAAACAGGGCGTCACCGGGGAGCTGTTTTTT
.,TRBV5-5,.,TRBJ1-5,CASSLDGNQPQHF,TGTGCCAGCAGCTTGGACGGGAATCAGCCCCAGCATTTT
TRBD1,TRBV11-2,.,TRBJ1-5,CASSPGGGQPQHF,TGTGCCAGCAGCCCCGGAGGGGGCCAGCCCCAGCATTTT
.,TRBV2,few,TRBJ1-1,CASRRDHSPGDTEAFF,TGTGCCAGCAGACGGGACCACTCACCGGGAGATACTGAAGCTTTCTTT
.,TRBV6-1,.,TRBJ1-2,CASSEGPGVDYGYTF,TGTGCCAGCAGTGAGGGGCCAGGGGTGGACTATGGCTACACCTTC
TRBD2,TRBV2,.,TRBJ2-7,CASSEKGGAGGYEQYF,TGTGCCAGCAGTGAAAAGGGAGGGGCAGGAGGATACGAGCAGTACTTC
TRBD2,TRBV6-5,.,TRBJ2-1,CASSSRLAGTYNEQFF,TGTGCCAGCAGTTCGCGCCTAGCGGGGACCTACAATGAGCAGTTCTTC
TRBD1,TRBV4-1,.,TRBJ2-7,CASSQGSPRRGPRPPSYEQYF,TGCGCCAGCAGCCAAGGGTCCCCGCGCAGGGGGCCCCGACCTCCTTCCTACGAGCAGTACTTC
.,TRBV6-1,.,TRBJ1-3,CALRTPGPTGNTIYF,TGTGCCCTCCGGACCCCAGGGCCTACTGGAAACACCATATATTTT
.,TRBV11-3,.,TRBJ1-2,CASSPGEGSMGYTF,TGTGCCAGCAGCCCGGGGGAAGGGTCTATGGGCTACACCTTC
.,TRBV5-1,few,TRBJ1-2,CASSLSGVIGYTF,TGCGCCAGCAGCTTATCAGGGGTAATTGGCTACACCTTC
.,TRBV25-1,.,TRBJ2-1,CASSEVDYSINEQFF,TGTGCCAGCAGTGAGGTGGACTACTCTATCAATGAGCAGTTCTTC
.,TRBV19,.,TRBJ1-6,CASESSYNSPLHF,TGTGCCAGCGAGAGCTCCTATAATTCACCCCTCCACTTT
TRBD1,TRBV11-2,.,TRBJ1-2,CASSPDRRIYGYTF,TGTGCCAGCAGCCCGGACAGGCGTATCTATGGCTACACCTTC
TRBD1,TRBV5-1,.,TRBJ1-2,CASSSMGQGVDGYTF,TGCGCCAGCAGCTCTATGGGACAGGGGGTGGATGGCTACACCTTC
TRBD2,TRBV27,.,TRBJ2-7,CASSPGLAGGEQYF,TGTGCCAGCAGCCCGGGACTAGCGGGAGGTGAGCAGTACTTC
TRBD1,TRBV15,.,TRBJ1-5,CATSRDPSGGLRNQPQHF,TGTGCCACCAGCAGAGATCCTTCAGGGGGATTACGCAATCAGCCCCAGCATTTT
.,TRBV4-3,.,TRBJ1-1,CASSQIRETSEAFF,TGCGCCAGCAGCCAAATCAGGGAAACATCCGAAGCTTTCTTT
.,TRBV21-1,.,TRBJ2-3,CASRPGTTSTDTQYF,TGTGCCAGCAGACCCGGGACAACTAGCACAGATACGCAGTATTTT
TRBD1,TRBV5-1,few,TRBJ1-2,CASSLGGGTANYGYTF,TGCGCCAGCAGCTTGGGAGGGGGGACAGCTAACTATGGCTACACCTTC
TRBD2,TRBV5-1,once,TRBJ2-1,CASSLAGTSGSTSEQFF,TGCGCCAGCAGCTTGGCCGGGACTAGCGGGAGTACGAGTGAGCAGTTCTTC
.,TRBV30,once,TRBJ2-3,CAWTAGVGPTDTQYF,TGTGCCTGGACCGCCGGGGTAGGACCCACAGATACGCAGTATTTT
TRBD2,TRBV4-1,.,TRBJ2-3,CASSQPGGRSGARFEDTQYF,TGCGCCAGCAGCCAACCGGGGGGGAGGAGCGGGGCCCGCTTTGAAGATACGCAGTATTTT
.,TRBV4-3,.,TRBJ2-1,CASSSSIGGSNEQFF,TGCGCCAGCAGCTCCTCTATAGGGGGATCCAATGAGCAGTTCTTC
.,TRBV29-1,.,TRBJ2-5,CSVGPRDSGETQYF,TGCAGCGTTGGACCCCGGGACAGCGGGGAGACCCAGTACTTC
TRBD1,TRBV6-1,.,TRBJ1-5,CASANRGLANQPQHF,TGTGCCAGCGCAAACAGGGGGTTGGCGAACCAGCCCCAGCATTTT